This T cell receptor (beta chain) was recorded in a study of cytomegalovirus exposure and HLA in healthy donors. Study observations and caveats: In a later analysis, most CMV-associated TCR beta chains appeared HLA-restricted. A previous analysis found most TCR beta V segments productive roughly 87% or roughly 30% of the time.

Germline CDR1 is MGHRA and CDR2 is YSYEKL. The CDR3 is 17 residues long. The germline V and J ends were trimmed by 4 bases and 4 bases, with 23 bases remaining between them. The PCR had 60 Vbeta and 13 Jbeta primers. Original methodology: A later analysis tallied 65 million to 85 million unique TCR beta chains, around 12 million of them shared. Clones were sequenced by immunoSEQ multiplex PCR, and TCRdb holds only the in-frame ones, with some missing. V and J calls and clone size come straight from that table; D and trimming were deduced from the DNA. The repertoire has around 100,000 clones, about 9.5% of them found once; the top ten carry roughly 5%. This clone was counted between two and nine times. The antigen remains unidentified.

The sequencing sample was made of PBMCs. J is TRBJ2-7 and V is TRBV4-1; D not resolved. The TCR comes from a man between 35 and 55 years old in good health and CMV-seropositive. The CDR3 region is CASSLSDTTFENYEQYF. CDR3 nucleotide sequence: TGCGCCAGCAGCCTTTCAGATACGACTTTCGAAAATTACGAGCAGTACTTC.